Presented here are 23 T cell receptor beta chains from one specimen sequenced in a study of blood T cells in healthy people across ages. A second PCR, run for roughly 7 to 12 cycles, used a sample-barcoded 5' primer plus a J-beta primer mix. TCRdb analysed the 5' RACE reads with MiXCR anew, one entry per CDR3 protein. The sample has about 680,000 distinct CDR3 sequences, 49% seen once. The sample taken for sequencing was blood. Receptor source: a woman aged 60-75 years in good health.

The chain combines TRBV7-8 with TRBJ1-2; no clear D. V lost 4 bases, J lost 5 bases, and 8 bases lay in between. The germline gives CDR1 SGHVS, CDR2 FQNEAQ. The CDR3 length is 12 residues. The CDR3 sequence: CASSSRTYGYTF. CDR3 coding DNA: TGTGCCAGCAGCTCCAGGACGTATGGCTACACCTTC.

This chain links TRBV10-3 with TRBJ2-7; TRBD2 matches 7 bases. The end of the DNA aligns better with TRBJ2-5, so the J call may be wrong. The CDR3 consists of 15 residues. The germline V gene encodes CDR1 ENHRY and CDR2 SYGVKD. The CDR3 here is CAISESSGTGETQYF. The CDR3 region has the DNA TGTGCCATCAGTGAGTCAAGCGGGACCGGGGAGACCCAGTACTTC.

This clonotype was found a few times. The CDR3 region has the DNA TGCAGCGTAGACGGGGGGGGCGAGCAGTACTTC. Its translation is CSVDGGGEQYF. The V and J genes are TRBV29-1 and TRBJ2-4, with 8 bases lining up with TRBD2. The closer fit of TRBJ2-7 to the DNA end suggests the J call may be wrong. This CDR3 spans 11 amino acids. Per the germline V gene, CDR1 is SQVTM and CDR2 is ANQGSEA.

This clonotype came up a few times. The V and J genes are TRBV3-1 and TRBJ2-5; no reliable D call. This CDR3 contains 15 residues. The V and J ends lost 4 bases and 4 bases respectively, with 16 bases between them. Germline CDR1 and CDR2: LGHDT and YNNKEL (reference sequence). The CDR3 protein is CASSLGPTRGETQYF. In DNA, the CDR3 is TGTGCCAGCAGCCTCGGACCTACCAGAGGAGAGACCCAGTACTTC.

The chain uses TRBV11-1 and TRBJ2-7; 9 nucleotides line up with TRBD2. V lost 6 bases to trimming and J lost 0 bases; unmatched junction nucleotides: 6. The CDR3 is 15 residues long. CDR1 is SGHAT and CDR2 is FQDESV in the germline V gene (reference sequence). CDR3 DNA sequence: TGTGCCAGCAGGACAGCGGGAGGAAGCTCCTACGAGCAGTACTTC. This translates into CASRTAGGSSYEQYF. The entire variable domain, with the rest obtained from reference TRBV11-1 and TRBJ2-7, is as follows: EAEVAQSPRYKITEKSQAVAFWCDPISGHATLYWYRQILGQGPELLVQFQDESVVDDSQLPKDRFSAERLKGVDSTLKIQPAELGDSAMYLCASRTAGGSSYEQYFGPGTRLTVT.

The genes are TRBV5-5 and TRBJ2-7; D might be TRBD1 (5 bases). The CDR3 extends over 17 amino acids. Germline V gene sequence: CDR1 SGHKS, CDR2 YYEKEE (reference sequence). Trimming stripped 5 bases from V and 0 bases from J, with 21 bases between. CDR3 loop: CASSIEHGALSSYEQYF. CDR3 DNA: TGTGCCAGCAGTATTGAACATGGGGCACTGAGCTCCTACGAGCAGTACTTC.

This clonotype was detected only a few times. The V call is TRBV7-2, the J call TRBJ2-3; D is perhaps TRBD1 (6 bases). V was cut by 2 bases and J by 0 bases, with 9 bases left in between. Germline loops: CDR1 SGHTA, CDR2 FQGNSA. The CDR3 has 15 amino acids. The CDR3 coding sequence is TGTGCCAGCAGCTTACCTGGGGGCAGCACAGATACGCAGTATTTT. Translating gives CASSLPGGSTDTQYF.

This clonotype was observed a handful of times. V usage is TRBV4-3 and J usage is TRBJ1-1, with 9 bases lining up with TRBD1. Per the germline V gene, CDR1 is LGHNA and CDR2 is YSLEER. V was clipped by 1 base and J by 1 base; unmatched bases: 4. CDR3 length equals 16 residues. CDR3 nucleotides: TGCGCCAGCAGCCAAGCCCGGGACAGGGAGAACACTGAAGCTTTCTTT. Translation: CASSQARDRENTEAFF.

This clonotype was observed a handful of times. The V call is TRBV12-3 or TRBV12-4, the J call TRBJ1-2, with no clear D. The CDR3 contains 14 residues. The V and J ends lost 3 bases and 6 bases respectively, with 14 bases between them. The CDR3 protein is CASSFERYGNGYTF. CDR3 in DNA: TGTGCCAGCAGTTTTGAGAGGTACGGGAATGGCTACACCTTC.

This chain uses TRBV2 with TRBJ2-1, with 10 bases that match TRBD2. TRBJ2-7 matches the DNA end more closely, so the J call is doubtful. Germline CDR1 SNHLY, CDR2 FYNNEI. The CDR3 is made up of 15 amino acids. The chain's CDR3 is CASSEGLAGYNEQYF. The DNA of the CDR3 is TGTGCCAGCAGTGAAGGACTAGCGGGTTACAATGAGCAGTACTTC.

CDR3 in amino acids: CASSPGRVNTEAFF. CDR3 coding DNA: TGTGCCAGCAGCCCAGGACGGGTGAACACTGAAGCTTTCTTT. The rearrangement joins TRBV5-4 to TRBJ1-1; D gene unclear. Germline V gives CDR1 SGHNT, CDR2 YYREEE (reference sequence). The CDR3 totals 14 residues. V lost 4 bases and J lost 0, with 10 bases in between.

V usage is TRBV4-2 and J usage is TRBJ1-3; unclear D gene. CDR1 and CDR2 (germline): LGHNA, YNFKEQ. The CDR3 extends over 17 amino acids. V was clipped by 0 bases and J by 1 base, with 13 bases between them. The CDR3 is CASSQDRREGSGNTIYF. The CDR3 coding sequence is TGTGCCAGCAGCCAAGATAGGAGGGAAGGATCTGGAAACACCATATATTTT.

This clonotype showed up just a few times. This chain joins TRBV7-9 and TRBJ2-7; perhaps TRBD1 as D (5 bases). The CDR3 is made up of 16 amino acids. CDR1 and CDR2 (germline): SEHNR, FQNEAQ (reference sequence). Trimming took 1 base from V and 1 from J, leaving 14 bases between them. CDR3 sequence (DNA): TGTGCCAGCAGCTTAGATCGGACGAAGGGGTCCTACGAGCAGTACTTC. Its protein product is CASSLDRTKGSYEQYF.

With respect to this clonotype: An end of the junction differs from the germline gene, which may be a read error. The genes are TRBV7-3 and TRBJ2-6; D may be TRBD1 or TRBD2 (6 bases each). The germline gives CDR1 SGHTA, CDR2 FQGTGA. The CDR3 has 15 amino acids. The CDR3 DNA is TGTGCCAGCAGCTTGGGGCCCCCGGGGGCCAACGTTCTGACTTTC. Translating it yields CASSLGPPGANVLTF.

V usage is TRBV5-6 and J usage is TRBJ2-1; D ambiguous. The J call may be incorrect, as the DNA end agrees better with TRBJ2-7. The CDR3 is 13 amino acids. CDR1 and CDR2 (germline): SGHDT, YYEEEE. CDR3 protein: CASSSLRVYEQYF. CDR3 DNA: TGTGCCAGCAGCTCTCTTCGGGTCTACGAGCAGTACTTC.

V gene TRBV7-2 combines with J gene TRBJ1-4, with D maybe TRBD1 (6 bases). This CDR3 is 14 amino acids long. The V gene lost 2 bases and the J gene lost 7 bases, with 11 bases spanning the gap. Per the germline V gene, CDR1 is SGHTA and CDR2 is FQGNSA. Here the CDR3 DNA reads TGTGCCAGCAGCTTACACCGACAGGCTGAAAAACTGTTTTTT. Its protein is CASSLHRQAEKLFF.

This clonotype occurred a few times. This sequence joins TRBV27 and TRBJ1-2; a possible D gene is TRBD1 (6 bases). This CDR3 has 12 amino acids. In germline, CDR1 is MNHEY, CDR2 SMNVEV (reference sequence). V lost 3 bases, J lost 8 bases, and 10 bases lay in between. DNA for the CDR3: TGTGCCAGCAGTTTCAGGGGTGGCGGCTACACCTTC. As protein: CASSFRGGGYTF.

The chain employs TRBV6-2 or TRBV6-3 and TRBJ2-1; 14 nucleotides match TRBD2. The CDR3 consists of 15 residues. The germline gives CDR1 MNHEY, CDR2 SVGEGT. With 6 bases clipped from V and 10 bases from J, the junction kept 8 bases outside the gene matches. CDR3 loop: CASSRLAGGKGEQFF. The CDR3 DNA reads TGTGCCAGCAGCCGACTAGCGGGAGGGAAAGGGGAGCAGTTCTTC.

The chain joins TRBV10-3 to TRBJ2-1; D possibly corresponds to TRBD2 (5 bases). Trimming removed 7 bases at V and 6 bases at J, with 13 bases between. Germline loops: CDR1 ENHRY, CDR2 SYGVKD. The CDR3 runs 13 residues. In DNA, the CDR3 is TGTGCCATCACGGAGCTAGCCAGCAATGAGCAGTTCTTC. Translation gives CAITELASNEQFF.

V and J are TRBV29-1 and TRBJ2-3; maybe TRBD2 (6 bases). This CDR3 comprises 15 residues. Germline V gene lookup returns CDR1 SQVTM and CDR2 ANQGSEA. The germline V and J ends were trimmed by 4 bases and 0 bases, with 14 bases remaining between them. In nucleotides, the CDR3 is TGCAGCGTTGCCTCCCGCGGGGCCAGCACAGATACGCAGTATTTT. As protein: CSVASRGASTDTQYF.

The CDR3 region is CSARGAEAQETQYF. The CDR3 region has the DNA TGCAGTGCTAGAGGGGCGGAGGCGCAAGAGACCCAGTACTTC. This chain uses TRBV20-1 with TRBJ2-5, with D maybe TRBD2 (5 bases). This CDR3 has 14 residues. With 1 base removed from V and 2 bases from J, the gap between germline ends came to 11 bases. Germline CDR1 is DFQATT and CDR2 is SNEGSKA (reference sequence).

V is TRBV7-3 and J is TRBJ1-2; possibly TRBD1 for D (6 bases). V lost 0 bases and J 5 bases, leaving 13 bases between the germline ends. The CDR3 has 15 residues. CDR1 and CDR2 from the germline V gene are SGHTA and FQGTGA. DNA of the CDR3: TGTGCCAGCAGCTTAACGTCGAGGGGGGAATATGGCTACACCTTC. Its translation is CASSLTSRGEYGYTF.

This chain uses TRBV20-1 with TRBJ2-1, with a possible D match to TRBD2 (6 bases). CDR3 length equals 15 residues. Trimming took 6 bases from V and 4 from J, leaving 19 bases between them. Per germline, CDR1 DFQATT and CDR2 SNEGSKA (reference sequence). In DNA, the CDR3 is TGCAGTGCCAACCGAGCGGGCCTAACTTACAATGAGCAGTTCTTC. As protein: CSANRAGLTYNEQFF.